This T cell receptor (beta chain) was captured by sequencing in a study of blood T cell repertoires in COVID-19. Looking at the study overall: From the United States, Italy and Spain came samples of acute and convalescent COVID-19.

V was pared by 5 bases and J by 2 bases, with 3 bases of the junction left unmatched. CDR3 size: 14 residues. Germline V gene data show CDR1 as SGHNT and CDR2 as YYREEE (reference sequence). In the source study's methods: Amplification of reference gene primers was used by the study to estimate nucleated cell counts. Assay: immunoSEQ multiplex PCR; the TCRdb copy retains only in-frame clones and omits some. V and J calls plus clone size are reproduced from that table; the DNA served to infer D and trimming. The sample includes 180,000 or so clones, roughly 86% of them seen just once. The TCR comes from a young man with active or convalescent COVID-19. The V call is TRBV5-4, the J call TRBJ2-3; 9 nucleotides agree with TRBD2. What was sequenced was peripheral blood. CDR3 in DNA: TGTGCCAGCAGTAGCGGGGGCACCACAGATACGCAGTATTTT. Residues: CASSSGGTTDTQYF.